The 27 T cell receptor beta chains below come from one sample, sequenced in a study of T cell repertoires in aging, cancer and after chemotherapy. A mixed TRB-A/B primer pool amplified rearranged TRB by multiplex touch-down PCR. In TCRdb, the multiplex PCR reads were re-called with MiXCR into one record per CDR3 protein. The sample includes over 10,000 distinct CDR3 sequences, about a quarter seen only once; the top ten take 45% to 55%. TCR beta rearrangements were amplified from peripheral blood genomic DNA. Specimen: blood. These receptor sequences come from a human donor in good health.

This clonotype was seen a few times. The rearrangement links TRBV20-1 to TRBJ1-2, with a tentative D call TRBD1 (6 bases). Germline lookup yields CDR1 DFQATT and CDR2 SNEGSKA (reference sequence). There are 15 residues in the CDR3. V lost 1 base and J lost 6, with 18 bases in between. The CDR3 DNA follows: TGCAGTGCTAGAGGAGGGGGGGCAGGGAGGAATGGCTACACCTTC. Its protein product is CSARGGGAGRNGYTF.

The chain employs TRBV20-1 and TRBJ2-5; D unclear. V was cut by 3 bases and J by 1 base, with 9 bases left in between. Germline CDR1 reads DFQATT; CDR2 reads SNEGSKA (reference sequence). The CDR3 has 13 residues. This chain's CDR3 is CSASEQIQETQYF. As DNA, the CDR3 is TGCAGTGCTAGTGAACAGATCCAAGAGACCCAGTACTTC.

The table lists this clonotype with a few counts. This chain links TRBV10-3 with TRBJ1-1; maybe TRBD1 (5 bases). From germline, CDR1 is ENHRY and CDR2 SYGVKD. V gave up 4 bases and J gave up 8 bases, with 14 bases separating them. The CDR3 is 13 amino acids. The CDR3 DNA follows: TGTGCCATCAGTGGGGGACGGAAAAGGGAAGCTTTCTTT. This gives the protein CAISGGRKREAFF.

This clonotype has a handful of counts. CDR3 DNA: TGTGCCAGCAGCTTAGCGCCAACTAGAGCGGCCGAGCAGTACTTC. This encodes CASSLAPTRAAEQYF. The chain has TRBV7-9 and TRBJ2-7, with D perhaps matching TRBD2 (5 bases). Germline-derived CDR1 and CDR2 are SEHNR and FQNEAQ (reference sequence). The CDR3 covers 15 residues. The ends were cut back, 0 bases at V and 6 bases at J, with 15 bases in the middle. Filled out from reference TRBV7-9 and TRBJ2-7, the complete variable domain reads DTGVSQNPRHKITKRGQNVTFRCDPISEHNRLYWYRQTLGQGPEFLTYFQNEAQLEKSRLLSDRFSAERPKGSFSTLEIQRTEQGDSAMYLCASSLAPTRAAEQYFGPGTRLTVT.

The V and J genes are TRBV5-1 and TRBJ2-7, with D unclear. This CDR3 region has 15 residues. Trimming left V 0 bases short and J 3 bases short, with 13 bases between. Per the germline V gene, CDR1 is SGHRS and CDR2 is YFSETQ. CDR3 residues: CASSLAPGHYYEQYF. CDR3 nucleotides: TGCGCCAGCAGCTTGGCCCCGGGTCACTACTACGAGCAGTACTTC.

This clonotype was detected a few times. The rearrangement links TRBV20-1 to TRBJ1-1; 11 bases align to TRBD1. J lost 5 bases, V lost 1 base, and 3 bases had no gene match. The germline V gene encodes CDR1 DFQATT and CDR2 SNEGSKA (reference sequence). This CDR3 comprises 14 residues. Here the CDR3 DNA reads TGCAGTGCTAGAGCCGGGACAGGGGGGACTGAAGCTTTCTTT. The encoded protein is CSARAGTGGTEAFF.

CDR3 in amino acids: CASRDQGGVYGYTF. CDR3 bases: TGTGCCAGCAGGGACCAGGGGGGGGTCTATGGCTACACCTTC. The chain joins TRBV6-5 to TRBJ1-2; the match to TRBD1 covers 7 bases. The CDR3 contains 14 residues. Losses at the gene ends were 6 bases for V and 4 bases for J; bases not matched to a gene: 8. Germline-derived CDR1 and CDR2 are MNHEY and SVGAGI.

This clonotype has only a few counts. V is TRBV5-4 and J is TRBJ2-7, with 7 nucleotides matching TRBD1. CDR1 is SGHNT and CDR2 is YYREEE in the germline V gene (reference sequence). The CDR3 has 14 residues. After removal of 4 bases from V and 5 bases from J, the junction contained 9 bases not matched to a gene. The CDR3 coding sequence is TGTGCCAGCAGCCGGGCCGGGACAGCTGACGAGCAGTACTTC. Residues: CASSRAGTADEQYF.

CDR3 loop: CASAPSGSYSNQPQHF. DNA of the CDR3: TGTGCCAGCGCCCCATCGGGCTCTTATAGCAATCAGCCCCAGCATTTT. The gene calls are TRBV6-1 and TRBJ1-5; D gene ambiguous. The CDR3 loop spans 16 amino acids. V dropped 8 bases and J dropped 0 bases, with 17 bases sitting between them. Germline assignment: CDR1 MNHNS and CDR2 SASEGT.

The chain is built from TRBV4-3 and TRBJ1-1, with D hard to call. Trimming stripped 0 bases from V and 10 bases from J, with 18 bases between. Germline V gives CDR1 LGHNA, CDR2 YSLEER. This CDR3 is built from 15 residues. The chain's CDR3 is CASSQEAGPRRGAFF. Here the CDR3 DNA reads TGCGCCAGCAGCCAAGAGGCAGGACCCCGCCGAGGAGCTTTCTTT.

This clonotype was seen a few times. The V and J genes are TRBV4-3 and TRBJ1-1; unclear D gene. Trimming took off 0 bases at V and 1 base at J, with 6 bases between the two ends. CDR1 and CDR2 from the germline V gene are LGHNA and YSLEER. The CDR3 runs 14 residues. The CDR3 loop reads CASSQDGTNTEAFF. DNA for the CDR3: TGCGCCAGCAGCCAAGACGGTACGAACACTGAAGCTTTCTTT.

The sample holds a few counts of this clonotype. This sequence joins TRBV4-1 and TRBJ2-6; no clear D gene. The CDR3 has 15 residues. In germline, CDR1 is MGHRA, CDR2 YSYEKL. The germline V and J ends were trimmed by 2 bases and 1 base, with 6 bases remaining between them. CDR3 DNA: TGCGCCAGCAGCCAAACTTCTTCTGGGGCCAACGTCCTGACTTTC. Residues: CASSQTSSGANVLTF.

This clonotype appeared a few times. The genes are TRBV19 and TRBJ2-4; D remains unclear. CDR1 is LNHDA, CDR2 SQIVND, per germline (reference sequence). With 2 bases removed from V and 4 bases from J, the gap between germline ends came to 9 bases. The CDR3 has 14 residues. Here the CDR3 DNA reads TGTGCCAGTAGTATACGTACAGAAAAAAACATTCAGTACTTC. Translated: CASSIRTEKNIQYF.

The chain links TRBV3-1 to TRBJ1-5; D perhaps matches TRBD1 (5 bases). This CDR3 has 13 amino acids. The germline V gene has CDR1 LGHDT and CDR2 YNNKEL (reference sequence). The ends were cut back, 1 base at V and 6 bases at J, with 7 bases in the middle. CDR3 region: CASSQGRVQPQHF. In DNA form, the CDR3 reads TGTGCCAGCAGCCAAGGCAGGGTTCAGCCCCAGCATTTT.

This clonotype was recorded a few times. The gene calls are TRBV30 and TRBJ2-5; 14 bases are shared with TRBD2. Trimming removed 3 bases from V and 5 bases from J; junction bases left unmatched: 11. In germline, CDR1 is GTSNPN, CDR2 SVGIG (reference sequence). This CDR3 spans 17 amino acids. The CDR3, as DNA: TGTGCCTGGAGCAAGGGACTAGCGGGGGCCGGGAAGGAGACCCAGTACTTC. It yields the protein CAWSKGLAGAGKETQYF.

This clonotype has a count of ten or more. The chain carries TRBV30 and TRBJ1-2; D is perhaps TRBD1 (5 bases). The CDR3 sequence is 14 residues long. CDR1 and CDR2 from the germline V gene are GTSNPN and SVGIG (reference sequence). The ends were cut back, 1 base at V and 6 bases at J, with 15 bases in the middle. The CDR3 reads CAWSEGRDKDGYTF. The DNA of the CDR3 is TGTGCCTGGAGTGAGGGCAGGGATAAGGATGGCTACACCTTC.

This clonotype has a handful of counts. In nucleotides, the CDR3 is TGTGCCACCGACCGGGACTACCTACAAGAGACCCAGTACTTC. Amino acid sequence: CATDRDYLQETQYF. V gene TRBV6-5 combines with J gene TRBJ2-5, with 7 nucleotides matching TRBD2. Trimming took 10 bases from V and 2 from J; bases not matched to a gene: 10. Germline V CDR1 and CDR2: MNHEY, SVGAGI. The length of the CDR3 is 14 residues.

The V gene is TRBV10-3, the J gene TRBJ2-3, with D perhaps given as TRBD1 or TRBD2 (6 bases each). From germline, CDR1 is ENHRY and CDR2 SYGVKD. This CDR3 region has 15 residues. Trimming stripped 5 bases from V and 5 bases from J, with 17 bases between. CDR3 residues: CAISPWGAEGDTQYF. The DNA of the CDR3 is TGTGCCATCAGTCCTTGGGGGGCTGAGGGAGATACGCAGTATTTT.

This chain joins TRBV29-1 and TRBJ1-2; TRBD1 is a possible D gene (6 bases). Germline loops: CDR1 SQVTM, CDR2 ANQGSEA. V lost 4 bases and J 3 bases, leaving 15 bases between the germline ends. This CDR3 region has 14 residues. CDR3 DNA: TGCAGCGTTGCGGGGGGCGACCTCGACTATGGCTACACCTTC. It is translated as CSVAGGDLDYGYTF.

This clonotype was observed a few times. The chain is built from TRBV12-3 or TRBV12-4 and TRBJ1-1, with unresolved D. Deletions cut 3 bases from V and 1 base from J, with 9 bases between. This CDR3 has 14 residues. CDR3 sequence (DNA): TGTGCCAGCAGTTTCCCAGGCGGGAACACTGAAGCTTTCTTT. Translating gives CASSFPGGNTEAFF.

A word on this clonotype: A single base separates this from a much larger clone, so it may be a read error. This chain connects TRBV29-1 to TRBJ2-2; 7 nucleotides match TRBD1. The CDR3 spans 13 residues. V lost 6 bases, J lost 7 bases, and 8 bases stayed unmatched. Germline V lookup: CDR1 SQVTM, CDR2 ANQGSEA. DNA for the CDR3: TGCAGCGTGGGACAGAAAATCGGCGGGGAGCTGTTTTTT. This sequence encodes CSVGQKIGGELFF.

By sample fraction, this clonotype is medium-sized. The J gene is TRBJ2-3, the V gene TRBV10-3; D is undetermined. Germline lookup yields CDR1 ENHRY and CDR2 SYGVKD. Trimming took off 3 bases at V and 1 base at J, with 8 bases between the two ends. This CDR3 region has 14 residues. CDR3 DNA: TGTGCCATCAGTGATCGACTTGGCACAGATACGCAGTATTTT. Protein product: CAISDRLGTDTQYF.

This clonotype has a handful of counts. The V and J genes are TRBV6-5 and TRBJ2-2; tentative D call: TRBD2 (5 bases). Germline lookup yields CDR1 MNHEY and CDR2 SVGAGI. The CDR3 is made up of 14 amino acids. V lost 0 bases, J lost 6 bases, and 8 bases lay in between. Here the CDR3 DNA reads TGTGCCAGCAGTTACTCTACCGGGGCCGGGGAGCTGTTTTTT. Amino acids: CASSYSTGAGELFF.

This clonotype is classed as medium-sized. This chain joins TRBV19 and TRBJ2-7; 8 bases agree with TRBD1. The CDR3 is 16 residues long. Per the germline V gene, CDR1 is LNHDA and CDR2 is SQIVND (reference sequence). Germline trimming cut 1 base from V and 4 bases from J; bases unmatched to any gene: 9. DNA of the CDR3: TGTGCCAGTAGTATAGTAGGGACAGGAACGTTGTACGAGCAGTACTTC. It translates to CASSIVGTGTLYEQYF.

This clonotype was observed a handful of times. V and J are TRBV7-3 and TRBJ2-7; 10 positions match TRBD1. The CDR3 has 15 amino acids. Germline lookup yields CDR1 SGHTA and CDR2 FQGTGA. After removal of 5 bases from V and 5 bases from J, the junction contained 9 bases not matched to a gene. CDR3 loop: CASSRQGASLDEQYF. CDR3 nucleotide sequence: TGTGCCAGCAGCAGACAGGGGGCCTCTTTGGACGAGCAGTACTTC.

This rearrangement joins TRBV5-1 to TRBJ1-1, with 11 bases lining up with TRBD1. Trimming removed 4 bases from V and 4 bases from J; junction bases left unmatched: 9. Germline V gene sequence: CDR1 SGHRS, CDR2 YFSETQ. The CDR3 length is 16 residues. The CDR3 sequence: CASSKGTGGAGTEAFF. CDR3 in DNA: TGCGCCAGCAGCAAAGGGACAGGGGGGGCGGGCACTGAAGCTTTCTTT.

This clonotype has just one count. The chain is built from TRBV5-1 and TRBJ2-1; TRBD1 aligns across 9 bases. V dropped 0 bases and J dropped 9; count of bases not matched to a gene: 10. The V gene's germline CDR1 is SGHRS and CDR2 YFSETQ. The CDR3 is 16 residues long. CDR3 protein: CASSLGLGQGMFEQFF. CDR3 nucleotides: TGCGCCAGCAGCTTGGGTCTGGGACAGGGTATGTTTGAGCAGTTCTTC.